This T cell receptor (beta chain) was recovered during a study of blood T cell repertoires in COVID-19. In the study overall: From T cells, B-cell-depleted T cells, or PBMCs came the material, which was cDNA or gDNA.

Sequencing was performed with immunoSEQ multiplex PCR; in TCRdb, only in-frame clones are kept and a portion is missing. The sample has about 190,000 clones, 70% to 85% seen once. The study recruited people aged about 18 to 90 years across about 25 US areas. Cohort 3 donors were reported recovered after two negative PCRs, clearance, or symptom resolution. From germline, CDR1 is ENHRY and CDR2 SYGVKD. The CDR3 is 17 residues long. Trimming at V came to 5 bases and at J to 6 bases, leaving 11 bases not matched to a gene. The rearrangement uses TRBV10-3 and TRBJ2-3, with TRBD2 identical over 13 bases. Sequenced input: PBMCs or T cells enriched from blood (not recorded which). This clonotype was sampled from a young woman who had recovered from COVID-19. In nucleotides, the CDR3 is TGTGCCATCAGTACCCGGGGACTAGCGGGACCCGGCGATACGCAGTATTTT. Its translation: CAISTRGLAGPGDTQYF.